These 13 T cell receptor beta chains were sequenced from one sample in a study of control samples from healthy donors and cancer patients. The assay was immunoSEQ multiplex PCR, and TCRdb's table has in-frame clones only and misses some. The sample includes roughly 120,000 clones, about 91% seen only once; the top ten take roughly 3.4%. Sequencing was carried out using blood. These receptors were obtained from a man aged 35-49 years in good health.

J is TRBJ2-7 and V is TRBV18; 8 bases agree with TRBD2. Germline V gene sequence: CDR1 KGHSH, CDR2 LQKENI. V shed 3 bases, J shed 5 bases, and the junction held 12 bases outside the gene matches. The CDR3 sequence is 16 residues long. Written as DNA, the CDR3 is TGTGCCAGCTCACCCCCACGTGCGGGGGGCAGGGACGAGCAGTACTTC. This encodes CASSPPRAGGRDEQYF.

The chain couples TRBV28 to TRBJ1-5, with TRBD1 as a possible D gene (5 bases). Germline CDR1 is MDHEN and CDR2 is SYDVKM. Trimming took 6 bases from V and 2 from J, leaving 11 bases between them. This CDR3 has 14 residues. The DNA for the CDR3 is TGTGCCAGCAGCAAAGGAGGGGGCAATCAGCCCCAGCATTTT. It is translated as CASSKGGGNQPQHF.

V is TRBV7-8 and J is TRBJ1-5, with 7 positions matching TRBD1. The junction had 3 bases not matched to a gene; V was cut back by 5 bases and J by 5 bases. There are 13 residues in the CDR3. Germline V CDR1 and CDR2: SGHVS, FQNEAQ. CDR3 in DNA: TGTGCCAGCAGCCAGGGGGGGGATCAGCCCCAGCATTTT. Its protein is CASSQGGDQPQHF.

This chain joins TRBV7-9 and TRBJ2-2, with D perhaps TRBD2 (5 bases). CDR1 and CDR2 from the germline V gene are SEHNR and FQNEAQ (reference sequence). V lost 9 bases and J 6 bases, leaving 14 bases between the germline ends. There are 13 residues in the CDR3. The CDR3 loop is CAREAIWAGELFF. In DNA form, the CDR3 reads TGTGCCAGGGAGGCGATCTGGGCCGGGGAGCTGTTTTTT.

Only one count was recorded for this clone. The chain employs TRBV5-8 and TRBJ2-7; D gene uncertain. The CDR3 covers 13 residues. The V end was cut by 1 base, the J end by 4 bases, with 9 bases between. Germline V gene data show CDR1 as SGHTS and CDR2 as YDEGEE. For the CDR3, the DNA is TGTGCCAGCAGCTTGCGACTGCTATACGAGCAGTACTTC. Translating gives CASSLRLLYEQYF.

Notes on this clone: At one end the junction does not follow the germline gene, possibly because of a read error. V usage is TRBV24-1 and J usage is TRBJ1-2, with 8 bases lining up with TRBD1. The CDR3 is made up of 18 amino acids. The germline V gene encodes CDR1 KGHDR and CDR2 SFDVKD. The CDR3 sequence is CATSEPGQEVPSRKGPLF. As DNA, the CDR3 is TGTGCCACCAGTGAACCGGGACAGGAGGTTCCAAGTCGCAAGGGCCCCCTCTTC.

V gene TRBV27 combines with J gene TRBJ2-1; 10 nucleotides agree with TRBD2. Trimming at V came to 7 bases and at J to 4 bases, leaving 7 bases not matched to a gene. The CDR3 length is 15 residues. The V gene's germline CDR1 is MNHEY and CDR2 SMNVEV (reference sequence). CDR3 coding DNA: TGTGCCAGCACCTTGAATAGCGGGGGGTACAATGAGCAGTTCTTC. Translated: CASTLNSGGYNEQFF.

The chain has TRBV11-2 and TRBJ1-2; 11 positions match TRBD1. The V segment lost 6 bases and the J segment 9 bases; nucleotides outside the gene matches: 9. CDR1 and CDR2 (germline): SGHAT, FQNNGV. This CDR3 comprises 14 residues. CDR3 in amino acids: CASRSPRDRGSYTF. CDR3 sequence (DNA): TGTGCCAGCAGAAGTCCTCGGGACAGGGGGAGCTACACCTTC.

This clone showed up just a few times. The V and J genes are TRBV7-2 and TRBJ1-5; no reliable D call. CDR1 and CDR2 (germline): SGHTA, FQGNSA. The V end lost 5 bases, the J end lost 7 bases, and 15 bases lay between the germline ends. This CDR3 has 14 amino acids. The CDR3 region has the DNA TGTGCCAGCAGCCCGGGAGGAGGAGGCCAGCCCCAGCATTTT. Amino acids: CASSPGGGGQPQHF.

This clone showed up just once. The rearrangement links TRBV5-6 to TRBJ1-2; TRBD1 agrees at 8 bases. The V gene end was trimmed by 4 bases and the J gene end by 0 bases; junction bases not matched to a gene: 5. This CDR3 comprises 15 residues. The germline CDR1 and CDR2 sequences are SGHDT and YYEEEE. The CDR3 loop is CASSQQGASNYGYTF. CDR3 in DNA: TGTGCCAGCAGCCAGCAGGGGGCCTCTAACTATGGCTACACCTTC.

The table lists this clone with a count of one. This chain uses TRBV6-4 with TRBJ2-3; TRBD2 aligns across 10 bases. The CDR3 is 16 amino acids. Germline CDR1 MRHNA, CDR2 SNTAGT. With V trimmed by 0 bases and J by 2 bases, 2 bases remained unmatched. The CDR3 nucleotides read TGTGCCAGCAGTGACTCGCTAGCGGGGGACACAGATACGCAGTATTTT. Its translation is CASSDSLAGDTDTQYF.

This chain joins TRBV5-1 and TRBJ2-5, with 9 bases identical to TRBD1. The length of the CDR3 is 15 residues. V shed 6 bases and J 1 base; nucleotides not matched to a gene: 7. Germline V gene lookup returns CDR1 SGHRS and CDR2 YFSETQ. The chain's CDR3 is CASTTGTGPQETQYF. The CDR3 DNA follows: TGCGCCAGCACTACCGGGACAGGGCCCCAAGAGACCCAGTACTTC.

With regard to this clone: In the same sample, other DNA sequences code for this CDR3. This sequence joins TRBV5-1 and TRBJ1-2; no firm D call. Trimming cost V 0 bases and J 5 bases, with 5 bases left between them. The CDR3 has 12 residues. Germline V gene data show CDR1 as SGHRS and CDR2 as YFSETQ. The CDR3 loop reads CASSLDSYGYTF. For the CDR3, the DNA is TGCGCCAGCAGCTTGGACAGTTATGGCTACACCTTC.